Shown below are 5 T cell receptor beta chains from a single sample sequenced in a study of cytomegalovirus exposure and HLA in healthy donors. The PCR had 60 Vbeta and 13 Jbeta primers. Using immunoSEQ multiplex PCR, the repertoire was profiled, and TCRdb retains in-frame clones only, with some absent. This sample has around 170,000 clones, with around 85% found just once. Sequenced: PBMCs. The receptors were sampled from a man aged 45-65 years in good health and CMV-seronegative.

The V gene is TRBV19, the J gene TRBJ2-7; weak D call: TRBD2 (6 bases). This CDR3 region has 15 residues. With 1 base removed from V and 1 base from J, the gap between germline ends came to 11 bases. Germline values: CDR1 LNHDA, CDR2 SQIVND (reference sequence). The CDR3 is CASSIGLAPSYEQYF. The CDR3 DNA is TGTGCCAGTAGTATAGGTCTAGCGCCATCCTACGAGCAGTACTTC.

A few counts support this clone. The chain is built from TRBV7-2 and TRBJ2-2; TRBD1 might be the D (6 bases). The CDR3 spans 15 residues. Deletions cut 3 bases from V and 0 bases from J, with 8 bases between. From germline, CDR1 is SGHTA and CDR2 FQGNSA. The CDR3: CASSLTGSNTGELFF. DNA for the CDR3: TGTGCCAGCAGCTTGACAGGCTCGAACACCGGGGAGCTGTTTTTT.

V and J are TRBV5-6 and TRBJ1-4; no clear D. V lost 1 base, J lost 6 bases, and 10 bases lay in between. There are 14 residues in the CDR3. CDR1 is SGHDT and CDR2 is YYEEEE in the germline V gene. CDR3 in amino acids: CASSLWRSYEKLFF. The CDR3 region has the DNA TGTGCCAGCAGCTTGTGGAGGTCTTATGAAAAACTGTTTTTT.

This clone has only a few counts. The J gene is TRBJ2-5, the V gene TRBV4-3; 7 nucleotides align to TRBD2. The CDR3 is 17 residues long. V lost 4 bases to trimming and J lost 5 bases; unmatched junction nucleotides: 16. The germline gives CDR1 LGHNA, CDR2 YSLEER. Written as DNA, the CDR3 is TGCGCCAGCAGCCCTACGAGCGGGGCCCGGTTGGGGGAGACCCAGTACTTC. Translating gives CASSPTSGARLGETQYF.

The chain is built from TRBV13 and TRBJ2-5; the match to TRBD1 covers 8 bases. The length of the CDR3 is 14 residues. Germline V gene lookup returns CDR1 PRHDT and CDR2 FYEKMQ (reference sequence). Unmatched junction bases numbered 4, after V lost 2 bases and J lost 5 bases. CDR3 residues: CASSLRTGGETQYF. CDR3 nucleotide sequence: TGTGCCAGCAGCTTACGCACAGGGGGGGAGACCCAGTACTTC.